A single sample gave rise to the 8 T cell receptor beta chains below, sequenced in a study of blood T cells in healthy people across ages. It was with a sample-barcoded 5' primer and a J-beta primer mix that a second PCR of roughly 7 to 12 cycles was run. TCRdb recomputed calls from the 5' RACE reads with MiXCR, one row per CDR3 protein. Among 800,000 or so distinct CDR3 sequences listed, approximately 67% were seen once. Sequenced material: blood. The source of these receptors is a man younger than 45 in good health.

This clonotype came up many times. The rearrangement uses TRBV20-1 and TRBJ2-3; TRBD1 is a possible D gene (5 bases). The CDR3 totals 13 residues. V was cut by 2 bases and J by 6 bases, with 12 bases left in between. Germline V gives CDR1 DFQATT, CDR2 SNEGSKA (reference sequence). CDR3 DNA: TGCAGTGCTAGAAGCAGGGTTGGGGATACGCAGTATTTT. Its translation is CSARSRVGDTQYF.

Regarding this clonotype: At one boundary the junction diverges from the germline segment, which might be a read error. The rearrangement joins TRBV9 to TRBJ2-3; possibly TRBD2 for D (7 bases). The CDR3 has 15 residues. The germline V gene has CDR1 SGDLS and CDR2 YYNGEE. CDR3 protein: CASSVGGGKADTQYF. CDR3 DNA: TGCGCCAGCAGCGTGGGAGGGGGAAAGGCAGATACGCAGTATTTT.

The V call is TRBV19, the J call TRBJ2-7, with D perhaps matching TRBD1 (5 bases). CDR1 and CDR2 from the germline V gene are LNHDA and SQIVND (reference sequence). The CDR3 is made up of 15 amino acids. Trimming left V 4 bases short and J 0 bases short, with 13 bases between. Here the CDR3 reads CASSTMTDPSYEQYF. CDR3 coding DNA: TGTGCCAGTAGTACCATGACAGACCCCTCCTACGAGCAGTACTTC.

The CDR3 bases are TGTGCCAGCAGTCTTCTTCCCGGAGATAGGCAGTTCTTC. Encoded protein: CASSLLPGDRQFF. V is TRBV6-5 and J is TRBJ2-1; no clear D gene. V shed 5 bases and J shed 12 bases, with 17 bases lying between them. Germline assignment: CDR1 MNHEY and CDR2 SVGAGI. The CDR3 loop spans 13 amino acids.

The chain employs TRBV4-3 and TRBJ2-1; 7 positions match TRBD2. The CDR3 length is 17 residues. In germline, CDR1 is LGHNA, CDR2 YSLEER. J lost 5 bases, V lost 4 bases, and 14 bases had no gene match. This CDR3 reads CASSLSLGEGRHNEQFF. CDR3 in DNA: TGCGCCAGCAGCCTCTCCCTGGGGGAGGGAAGGCACAATGAGCAGTTCTTC.

V and J are TRBV11-2 and TRBJ2-5; D remains ambiguous. This CDR3 has 14 amino acids. Germline V gives CDR1 SGHAT, CDR2 FQNNGV. The V end was cut by 3 bases, the J end by 0 bases, with 8 bases between. As DNA, the CDR3 is TGTGCCAGCAGCTTCTTTGGCGACCAAGAGACCCAGTACTTC. This encodes CASSFFGDQETQYF.

V gene TRBV20-1 combines with J gene TRBJ2-7; possibly TRBD1 for D (5 bases). Germline CDR1 and CDR2: DFQATT and SNEGSKA (reference sequence). This CDR3 is 13 amino acids long. Trimming shortened V by 3 bases and J by 5 bases, and 14 bases separated the two germline ends. The CDR3 DNA follows: TGCAGTGCTAGGCATATACAGGCCCACGAGCAGTACTTC. Protein sequence: CSARHIQAHEQYF.

This chain uses TRBV15 with TRBJ2-3; 7 nucleotides agree with TRBD2. V was clipped by 0 bases and J by 6 bases; unmatched bases: 12. This CDR3 has 17 amino acids. Germline V gene sequence: CDR1 LNHNV, CDR2 YYDKDF (reference sequence). The CDR3 protein is CATSRDGARGGRDTQYF. As DNA, the CDR3 is TGTGCCACCAGCAGAGATGGGGCGAGGGGAGGGAGGGATACGCAGTATTTT.